This note documents a single TCR beta chain sequence. The CDR3 spans 16 residues. Per germline, CDR1 MDHEN and CDR2 SYDVKM. Deletions cut 2 bases from V and 0 bases from J, with 11 bases between. This table comes from immunoSEQ multiplex PCR, and its TCRdb copy is limited to in-frame clones, with some not included. The profile shows fewer than 500,000 clones, 70% to 90% of them singletons. The data originate from a study of blood T cell repertoires in COVID-19. The sample taken for sequencing was PBMCs or T cells enriched from blood (not recorded which). This chain uses TRBV28 with TRBJ1-3, with D perhaps TRBD1 (5 bases). This sequence originates from a woman aged 18-29 years with acute COVID-19. The CDR3 DNA reads TGTGCCAGCAGTTTAAATCGACAGAACTCTGGAAACACCATATATTTT. Protein: CASSLNRQNSGNTIYF.